The rows below give T cell receptor beta chains drawn from one sample of a study of shared clonotypes between healthy human individuals. Using immunoSEQ multiplex PCR, the repertoire was profiled, and TCRdb retains in-frame clones only, with some absent. The table lists roughly 2.4 million clones, approximately 96% of them singletons. Material for sequencing was naive CD4+ T cells sorted from blood. The receptor set was obtained from a man aged 18 to 35 in good health. The CDR3 runs from the conserved cysteine through the conserved F or W. The D gene is left open where the match is weak. The size of a clone is reported for some rows only, either as once, few or many, or as a class for expanded clones.

j_gene	v_gene	d_gene	abundance	CDR3nt	CDR3aa
TRBJ2-7	TRBV5-1	NA	NA	TGCGCCAGCAGCTCCGGGACGGTCTCCTACGAGCAGTACTTC	CASSSGTVSYEQYF
TRBJ1-2	TRBV6-5	TRBD1	NA	TGTGCCAGCAGTAGGACAGGAGGTTTCTATGGCTACACCTTC	CASSRTGGFYGYTF
TRBJ2-3	TRBV5-1	TRBD2	NA	TGCGCCAGCAGCTTGGCCACCGGGACTAGCAATACGCAGTATTTT	CASSLATGTSNTQYF
TRBJ2-2	TRBV7-2	NA	NA	TGTGCCAGCAGCGATATCGGGACTCTCAACACCGGGGAGCTGTTTTTT	CASSDIGTLNTGELFF
TRBJ1-2	TRBV19	TRBD1	NA	TGTGCCAGTAGGGACCGGGACAGGGGTAACTATGGCTACACCTTC	CASRDRDRGNYGYTF
TRBJ2-3	TRBV6-5	NA	NA	TGTGCCAGCAGTTATCTTGGGACAGATACGCAGTATTTT	CASSYLGTDTQYF
TRBJ1-6	TRBV18	NA	NA	TGTGCCAGCTCACCAAGCCAGGGGCGTTCACCCCTCCACTTT	CASSPSQGRSPLHF
TRBJ2-6	TRBV4-1	NA	NA	TGCGCCAGCAGCCGTACAGCTACCTCTGGGGCCAACGTCCTGACTTTC	CASSRTATSGANVLTF
TRBJ2-5	TRBV27	NA	NA	TGTGCCAGCAGTTCCCGGATCTACGGAGAGACCCAGTACTTC	CASSSRIYGETQYF
TRBJ2-7	TRBV18	NA	NA	TGTGCCAGCTCACAGGGACTTACCTACGAGCAGTACTTC	CASSQGLTYEQYF
TRBJ2-7	TRBV2	TRBD2	NA	TGTGCCAGCAGACCAGCGGGGTTTGAAGAGCAGTACTTC	CASRPAGFEEQYF
TRBJ1-6	TRBV13	TRBD1	few	TGTGCCAGCAGCTCATACAGGGGTGGGAATTCACCCCTCCACTTT	CASSSYRGGNSPLHF
TRBJ2-7	TRBV7-2	NA	NA	TGTGCCAGCAGCTTAACCCCCTACGAGCAGTACTTC	CASSLTPYEQYF
TRBJ2-5	TRBV4-1	TRBD1	NA	TGCGCCAGCAGCCAAGAGGGACAGTCCCAAGAGACCCAGTACTTC	CASSQEGQSQETQYF
TRBJ1-3	TRBV5-6	NA	NA	TGTGCCAGCAGCTTGGTAGGGCCTGGAAACACCATATATTTT	CASSLVGPGNTIYF
TRBJ2-1	TRBV5-1	NA	NA	TGCGCCAGCAGCTTACGAATGAACTCCTACAATGAGCAGTTCTTC	CASSLRMNSYNEQFF
TRBJ2-7	TRBV5-1	NA	NA	TGCGCCAGCAGCTTGGAGGGCGGAACCTACGAGCAGTACTTC	CASSLEGGTYEQYF
TRBJ2-2	TRBV2	TRBD1	NA	TGTGCCAGCAGCGCTGACAGGGGAGACACCGGGGAGCTGTTTTTT	CASSADRGDTGELFF
TRBJ1-1	TRBV28	NA	few	TGTGCCAGCAGTTTAGGTCGGCCAGTTGAAGCTTTCTTT	CASSLGRPVEAFF
TRBJ1-4	TRBV28	NA	NA	TGTGCCAGCAGTTTAGGAAGTAATGAAAAACTGTTTTTT	CASSLGSNEKLFF
TRBJ1-1	TRBV7-3	TRBD1	NA	TGTGCCAGCAGTCCTGCCCTTTACGGAGGGACAGGGATGCCCACTGAAGCTTTCTTT	CASSPALYGGTGMPTEAFF
TRBJ2-7	TRBV5-1	NA	NA	TGCGCCAGCAGCTTGGCAGGCGTCTCCTACGAGCAGTACTTC	CASSLAGVSYEQYF
TRBJ2-5	TRBV5-1	TRBD1	NA	TGCGCCAGCACCAGTGGACAGGGGGGAGAGACCCAGTACTTC	CASTSGQGGETQYF
TRBJ1-3	TRBV9	NA	few	TGTGCCAGCAGCGTAGACCTGGGAAACACCATATATTTT	CASSVDLGNTIYF
TRBJ1-2	TRBV6-5	TRBD1	few	TGTGCCAGCGGAGGGGGCATGTACTATGGCTACACCTTC	CASGGGMYYGYTF
TRBJ2-7	TRBV6-5	TRBD2	NA	TGTGCCAGCAGTTCCGGGTCGACTAGCGGGAGCTACGAGCAGTACTTC	CASSSGSTSGSYEQYF
TRBJ1-1	TRBV5-6	NA	NA	TGTGCCAGCAGCTTGAATACTGAAGCTTTCTTT	CASSLNTEAFF
TRBJ2-5	TRBV5-1	TRBD1	NA	TGCGCCAGCAGCGGACAGGGTAGGGAAGAGACCCAGTACTTC	CASSGQGREETQYF
TRBJ2-1	TRBV5-6	TRBD2	NA	TGTGCCAGCAGCTTGACACTAGCGGGGACTTCCGGCTCCTACAATGAGCAGTTCTTC	CASSLTLAGTSGSYNEQFF
TRBJ1-2	TRBV19	NA	NA	TGTGCCAGTAGGGCCTCCGACAGGACGAACTATGGCTACACCTTC	CASRASDRTNYGYTF
TRBJ1-5	TRBV27	TRBD1	once	TGTGCCAGCAGTCCATCGACAGGGGGCGGACAGCCCCAGCATTTT	CASSPSTGGGQPQHF
TRBJ2-5	TRBV7-6	NA	NA	TGTGCCAGCAGCTTAGGCGAACGGGAGACCCAGTACTTC	CASSLGERETQYF
TRBJ2-7	TRBV11-3	NA	NA	TGTGCCAGCAGCTTAGAATCTGGGTACGAGCAGTACTTC	CASSLESGYEQYF
TRBJ1-1	TRBV9	TRBD1	once	TGTGCCAGCAGCGTAGCTTCAGGGGGCACTGAAGCTTTCTTT	CASSVASGGTEAFF
TRBJ2-5	TRBV19	NA	NA	TGTGCCAGTAGCCCTGGGCGGGGAGAGACCCAGTACTTC	CASSPGRGETQYF